The 14 T cell receptor beta chains given below trace back to one sample, sequenced in a study of T cells in Graves' hyperthyroidism and ophthalmopathy. What was amplified from RNA transcripts were TCR beta CDR3 regions. First-round RT-PCR of the TCR CDR3 relied on the HTBI primer set. TCRdb used MiXCR to reprocess the multiplex PCR reads, holding one entry per CDR3 protein. The sample yields some 600,000 distinct CDR3 sequences, under 60% seen once. Sequences were obtained from peripheral blood or thyroid tissue (not recorded which). The receptors were gathered from a young woman with Graves' hyperthyroidism.

The chain employs TRBV12-3 or TRBV12-4 and TRBJ1-1; 8 bases match TRBD1. The junction had 6 bases not matched to a gene; V was cut back by 3 bases and J by 3 bases. This CDR3 region has 15 residues. CDR3 protein: CASSLNRGFDTEAFF. CDR3 sequence (DNA): TGTGCCAGCAGTTTGAACAGGGGGTTTGACACTGAAGCTTTCTTT.

The genes are TRBV7-3 and TRBJ2-2; a possible D gene is TRBD2 (6 bases). The germline CDR1 and CDR2 sequences are SGHTA and FQGTGA. CDR3 length: 15 residues. V lost 5 bases, J lost 6 bases, and 16 bases lay in between. CDR3 nucleotides: TGTGCCAGCAGCCCCTCCGGGGGAGAGGCCGGGGAGCTGTTTTTT. Its translation is CASSPSGGEAGELFF.

With respect to this clonotype: The conserved phenylalanine or tryptophan normally closing the CDR3 is absent here, so this likely arose from a read error. It is unclear where the CDR3 begins or ends on the DNA, so no DNA is shown, and the CDR3 is as TCRdb lists it. This chain connects TRBV2 to TRBJ2-5; the table calls TRBD2, which could not be checked here. The CDR3 is 11 residues long, counting both termini. Germline CDR1 and CDR2: SNHLY and FYNNEI. CDR3 loop: CASTGTSGRYY.

The rearrangement uses TRBV9 and TRBJ2-7; 12 bases are shared with TRBD2. The CDR3 totals 15 residues. Trimming took 4 bases from V and 6 from J; bases not matched to a gene: 8. Germline V gene data show CDR1 as SGDLS and CDR2 as YYNGEE. The CDR3 DNA follows: TGTGCCAGCAGCCCAGGACTAGCGGGACGAGGCGAGCAGTACTTC. Protein product: CASSPGLAGRGEQYF.

The rearrangement joins TRBV7-9 to TRBJ1-5, with D possibly TRBD1 on 6 matching bases. CDR1 SEHNR and CDR2 FQNEAQ come from the germline V gene (reference sequence). The CDR3 has 15 amino acids. Trimming cost V 2 bases and J 5 bases, with 13 bases left between them. The CDR3 reads CASSLPGGSHQPQHF. CDR3 DNA sequence: TGTGCCAGCAGCTTACCCGGGGGCAGCCATCAGCCCCAGCATTTT.

This clonotype has just a few counts. The chain combines TRBV24-1 with TRBJ2-7, with a tentative D call TRBD1 (6 bases). This CDR3 has 14 amino acids. With 3 bases removed from V and 2 bases from J, the gap between germline ends came to 10 bases. Per germline, CDR1 KGHDR and CDR2 SFDVKD. DNA for the CDR3: TGTGCCACCAGTGATGGAGACAGGACCTACGAGCAGTACTTC. This gives the protein CATSDGDRTYEQYF.

The chain joins TRBV20-1 to TRBJ1-1; D is unresolved. CDR1 is DFQATT and CDR2 is SNEGSKA in the germline V gene (reference sequence). The CDR3 is 16 residues long. V lost 0 bases, J lost 1 base, and 15 bases lay in between. The CDR3 sequence: CSARDLVLGWNTEAFF. The CDR3, as DNA: TGCAGTGCTAGAGATTTAGTTTTAGGCTGGAACACTGAAGCTTTCTTT.

The CDR3 sequence is CSASQGRSYEQYF. For the CDR3, the DNA is TGCAGTGCTTCTCAGGGAAGGTCCTACGAGCAGTACTTC. This chain connects TRBV20-1 to TRBJ2-7; weak D call: TRBD1 (5 bases). Per germline, CDR1 DFQATT and CDR2 SNEGSKA (reference sequence). There are 13 residues in the CDR3. V lost 5 bases, J lost 1 base, and 12 bases lay in between.

The rearrangement uses TRBV11-2 and TRBJ2-2; tentatively, D is TRBD1 (5 bases). The V and J ends lost 8 bases and 6 bases respectively, with 13 bases between them. Germline CDR1 and CDR2: SGHAT and FQNNGV. The CDR3 contains 13 residues. This CDR3 is CASGSGLSGELFF. CDR3 in DNA: TGTGCCAGCGGCTCAGGGTTATCCGGGGAGCTGTTTTTT.

This clonotype was seen only a few times. Sequence at one end of the junction differs from germline and may be a read error. The V and J genes are TRBV4-3 and TRBJ2-7, with D possibly being TRBD1 (6 bases). This CDR3 is built from 15 residues. CDR1 and CDR2 (germline): LGHNA, YSLEER. As DNA, the CDR3 is TGCGCCAGCAGCCACGTAGGGAAGGGGGACAACGAGCGGTACTTC. It translates to CASSHVGKGDNERYF.

This rearrangement joins TRBV5-1 to TRBJ2-5; the D gene is possibly TRBD1 (5 bases). This CDR3 is 14 amino acids long. Germline CDR1 is SGHRS and CDR2 is YFSETQ. V lost 0 bases to trimming and J lost 3 bases, with 9 bases between them. The CDR3 protein is CASSLGSREETQYF. The CDR3 nucleotides are TGCGCCAGCAGCTTGGGATCCAGGGAAGAGACCCAGTACTTC. Full variable domain (remainder filled in from reference TRBV5-1 and TRBJ2-5): KAGVTQTPRYLIKTRGQQVTLSCSPISGHRSVSWYQQTPGQGLQFLFEYFSETQRNKGNFPGRFSGRQFSNSRSEMNVSTLELGDSALYLCASSLGSREETQYFGPGTRLLVL.

This clonotype was found a few times. The genes are TRBV10-3 and TRBJ2-5; TRBD1 or TRBD2 may be the D gene (6 bases each). The V gene lost 3 bases and the J gene lost 0 bases, with 14 bases spanning the gap. The CDR3 is 16 amino acids. In germline, CDR1 is ENHRY, CDR2 SYGVKD. The CDR3 reads CAISDPRGPHQETQYF. The CDR3 DNA is TGTGCCATCAGTGATCCCCGGGGGCCCCACCAAGAGACCCAGTACTTC.

This rearrangement joins TRBV29-1 to TRBJ1-1; D is possibly TRBD1 (5 bases). Germline CDR1 and CDR2: SQVTM and ANQGSEA. The CDR3 contains 11 residues. Trimming left V 1 base short and J 6 bases short, with 6 bases between. The chain's CDR3 is CSVEGGPEAFF. CDR3 sequence (DNA): TGCAGCGTTGAAGGGGGCCCTGAAGCTTTCTTT.

A few counts support this clonotype. The CDR3 here is CASSKRTRATGELFF. The CDR3 nucleotides read TGTGCCAGCAGCAAACGGACTAGAGCCACCGGGGAGCTGTTTTTT. V is TRBV11-2 and J is TRBJ2-2, with 7 bases aligning to TRBD2. Germline-derived CDR1 and CDR2 are SGHAT and FQNNGV. The junction had 7 bases not matched to a gene; V was cut back by 5 bases and J by 4 bases. The CDR3 is 15 amino acids. The full variable domain, with the rest looked up from reference TRBV11-2 and TRBJ2-2, is EAGVAQSPRYKIIEKRQSVAFWCNPISGHATLYWYQQILGQGPKLLIQFQNNGVVDDSQLPKDRFSAERLKGVDSTLKIQPAKLEDSAVYLCASSKRTRATGELFFGEGSRLTVL.